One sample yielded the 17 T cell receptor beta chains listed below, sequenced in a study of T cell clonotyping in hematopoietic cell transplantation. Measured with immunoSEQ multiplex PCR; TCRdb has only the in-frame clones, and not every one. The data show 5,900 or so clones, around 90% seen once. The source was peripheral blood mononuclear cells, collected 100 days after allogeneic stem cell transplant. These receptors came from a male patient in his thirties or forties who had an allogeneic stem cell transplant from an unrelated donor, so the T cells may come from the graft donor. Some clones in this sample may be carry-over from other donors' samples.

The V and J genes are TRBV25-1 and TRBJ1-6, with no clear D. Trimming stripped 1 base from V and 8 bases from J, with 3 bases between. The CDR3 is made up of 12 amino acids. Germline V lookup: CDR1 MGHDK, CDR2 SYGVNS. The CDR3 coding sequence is TGTGCCAGCAGTGAATTGCATTCACCCCTCCACTTT. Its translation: CASSELHSPLHF.

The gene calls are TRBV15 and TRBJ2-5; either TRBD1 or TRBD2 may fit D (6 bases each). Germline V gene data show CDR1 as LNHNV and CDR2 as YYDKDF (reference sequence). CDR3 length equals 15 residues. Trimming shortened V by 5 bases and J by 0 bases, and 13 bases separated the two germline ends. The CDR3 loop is CATSGGRSNQETQYF. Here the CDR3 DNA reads TGTGCCACCAGCGGGGGGCGGAGTAACCAAGAGACCCAGTACTTC.

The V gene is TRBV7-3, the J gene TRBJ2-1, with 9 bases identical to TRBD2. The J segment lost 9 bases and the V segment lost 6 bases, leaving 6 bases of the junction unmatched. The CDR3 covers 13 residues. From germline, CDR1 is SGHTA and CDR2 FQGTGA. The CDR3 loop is CASSERGVSEQFF. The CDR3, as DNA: TGTGCCAGCAGTGAGCGGGGGGTCTCTGAGCAGTTCTTC.

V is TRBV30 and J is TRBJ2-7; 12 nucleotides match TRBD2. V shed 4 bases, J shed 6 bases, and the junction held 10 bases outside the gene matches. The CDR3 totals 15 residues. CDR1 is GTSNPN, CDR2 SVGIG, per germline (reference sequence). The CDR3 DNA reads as TGTGCCTGGACCCCACCCACTAGCGGGAGGCGCGAGCAGTACTTC. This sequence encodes CAWTPPTSGRREQYF.

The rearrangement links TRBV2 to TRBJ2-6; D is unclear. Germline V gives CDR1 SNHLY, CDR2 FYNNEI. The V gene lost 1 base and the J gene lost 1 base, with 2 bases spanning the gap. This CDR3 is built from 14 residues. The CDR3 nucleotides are TGTGCCAGCAGTGAAGAGTCTGGGGCCAACGTCCTGACTTTC. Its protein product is CASSEESGANVLTF. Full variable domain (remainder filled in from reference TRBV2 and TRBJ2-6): EPEVTQTPSHQVTQMGQEVILRCVPISNHLYFYWYRQILGQKVEFLVSFYNNEISEKSEIFDDQFSVERPDGSNFTLKIRSTKLEDSAMYFCASSEESGANVLTFGAGSRLTVL.

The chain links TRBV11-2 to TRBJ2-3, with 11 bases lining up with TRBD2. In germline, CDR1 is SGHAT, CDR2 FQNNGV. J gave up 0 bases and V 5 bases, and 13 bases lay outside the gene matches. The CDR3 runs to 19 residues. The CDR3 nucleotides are TGTGCCAGCAGCAGCTACCCTCGACTAGCGGGAACTAGCACAGATACGCAGTATTTT. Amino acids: CASSSYPRLAGTSTDTQYF.

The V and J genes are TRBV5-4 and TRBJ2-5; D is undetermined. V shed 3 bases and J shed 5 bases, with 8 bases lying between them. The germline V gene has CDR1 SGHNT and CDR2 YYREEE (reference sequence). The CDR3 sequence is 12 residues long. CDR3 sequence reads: CASSYDWETQYF. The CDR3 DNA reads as TGTGCCAGCAGCTACGACTGGGAGACCCAGTACTTC.

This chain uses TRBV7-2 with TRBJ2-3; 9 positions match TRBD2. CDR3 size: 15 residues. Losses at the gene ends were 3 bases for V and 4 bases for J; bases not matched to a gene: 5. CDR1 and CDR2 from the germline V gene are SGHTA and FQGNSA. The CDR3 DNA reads TGTGCCAGCAGCTTGACTAGCGGACCCTCAGATACGCAGTATTTT. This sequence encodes CASSLTSGPSDTQYF.

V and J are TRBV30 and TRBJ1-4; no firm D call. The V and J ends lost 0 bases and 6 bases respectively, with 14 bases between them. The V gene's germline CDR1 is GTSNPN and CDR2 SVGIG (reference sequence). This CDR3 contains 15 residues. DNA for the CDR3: TGTGCCTGGAGTGTAGGAGGGCCAAACGATGAAAAACTGTTTTTT. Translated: CAWSVGGPNDEKLFF.

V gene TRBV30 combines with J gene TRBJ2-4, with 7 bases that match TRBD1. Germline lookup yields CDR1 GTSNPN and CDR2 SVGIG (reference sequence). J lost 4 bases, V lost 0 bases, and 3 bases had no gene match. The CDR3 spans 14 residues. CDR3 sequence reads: CAWSVSGGKNIQYF. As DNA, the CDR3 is TGTGCCTGGAGTGTGTCAGGGGGTAAAAACATTCAGTACTTC. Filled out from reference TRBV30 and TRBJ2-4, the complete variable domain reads SQTIHQWPATLVQPVGSPLSLECTVEGTSNPNLYWYRQAAGRGLQLLFYSVGIGQISSEVPQNLSASRPQDRQFILSSKKLLLSDSGFYLCAWSVSGGKNIQYFGAGTRLSVL.

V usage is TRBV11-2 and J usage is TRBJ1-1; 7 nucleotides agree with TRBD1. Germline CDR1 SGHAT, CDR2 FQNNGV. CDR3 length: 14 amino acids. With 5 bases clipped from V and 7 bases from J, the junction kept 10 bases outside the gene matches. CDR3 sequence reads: CASSQRQGRLEAFF. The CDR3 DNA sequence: TGTGCCAGCAGCCAGCGACAGGGACGGCTTGAAGCTTTCTTT.

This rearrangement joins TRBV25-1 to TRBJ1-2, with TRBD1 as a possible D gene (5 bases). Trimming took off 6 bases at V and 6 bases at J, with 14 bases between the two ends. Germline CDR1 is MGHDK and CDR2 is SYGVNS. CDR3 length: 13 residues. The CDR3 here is CASSKQAVDGYTF. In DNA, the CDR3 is TGTGCCAGCAGCAAACAGGCAGTCGATGGCTACACCTTC.

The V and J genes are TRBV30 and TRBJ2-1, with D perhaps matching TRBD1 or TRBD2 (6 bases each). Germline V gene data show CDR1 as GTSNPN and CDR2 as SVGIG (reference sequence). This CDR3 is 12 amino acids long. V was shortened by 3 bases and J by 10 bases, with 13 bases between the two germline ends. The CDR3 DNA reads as TGTGCCTGGAGCAGGGGACTCGAGGAGCAGTTCTTC. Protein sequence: CAWSRGLEEQFF.

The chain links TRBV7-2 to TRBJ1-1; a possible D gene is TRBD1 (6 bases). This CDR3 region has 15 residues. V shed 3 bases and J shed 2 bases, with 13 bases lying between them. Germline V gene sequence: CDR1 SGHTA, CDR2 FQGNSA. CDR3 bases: TGTGCCAGCAGCTTTTCGACCAGGGGCAACACTGAAGCTTTCTTT. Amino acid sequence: CASSFSTRGNTEAFF.

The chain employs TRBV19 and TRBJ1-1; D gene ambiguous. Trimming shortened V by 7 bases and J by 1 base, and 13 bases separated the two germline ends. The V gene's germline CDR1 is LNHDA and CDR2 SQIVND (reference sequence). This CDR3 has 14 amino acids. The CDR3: CASIQTKGNTEAFF. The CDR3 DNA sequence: TGTGCCAGTATCCAGACAAAGGGGAACACTGAAGCTTTCTTT. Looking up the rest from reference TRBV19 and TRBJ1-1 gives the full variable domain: DGGITQSPKYLFRKEGQNVTLSCEQNLNHDAMYWYRQDPGQGLRLIYYSQIVNDFQKGDIAEGYSVSREKKESFPLTVTSAQKNPTAFYLCASIQTKGNTEAFFGQGTRLTVV.

CDR3 loop: CASSFHRVTEAFF. The CDR3 DNA reads TGTGCCAGCAGTTTCCATCGGGTCACTGAAGCTTTCTTT. The V call is TRBV28, the J call TRBJ1-1, with D unclear. Trimming stripped 3 bases from V and 4 bases from J, with 9 bases between. This CDR3 spans 13 amino acids. CDR1 is MDHEN and CDR2 is SYDVKM in the germline V gene.

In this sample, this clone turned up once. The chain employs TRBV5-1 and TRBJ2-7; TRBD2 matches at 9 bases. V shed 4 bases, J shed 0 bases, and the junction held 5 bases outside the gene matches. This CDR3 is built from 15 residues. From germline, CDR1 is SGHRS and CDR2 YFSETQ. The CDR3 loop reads CASSQGLASSYEQYF. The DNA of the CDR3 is TGCGCCAGCAGCCAGGGACTAGCTAGCTCCTACGAGCAGTACTTC.